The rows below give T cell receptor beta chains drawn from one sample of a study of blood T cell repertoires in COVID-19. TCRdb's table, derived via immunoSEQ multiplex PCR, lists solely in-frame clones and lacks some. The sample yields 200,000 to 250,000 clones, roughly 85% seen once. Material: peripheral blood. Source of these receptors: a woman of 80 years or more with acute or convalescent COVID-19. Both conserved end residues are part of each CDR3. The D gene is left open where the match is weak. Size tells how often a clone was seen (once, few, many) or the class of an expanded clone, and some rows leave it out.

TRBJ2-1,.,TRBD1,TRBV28,TGTGCCAGCAGTCCGGACAGGGGCAGCTCCTACAATGAGCAGTTCTTC,CASSPDRGSSYNEQFF
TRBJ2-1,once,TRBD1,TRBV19,TGTGCCAGTAGCTGGGACAGGGAGTATGAGCAGTTCTTC,CASSWDREYEQFF
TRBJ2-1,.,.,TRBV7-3,TGTGCCAGCAGCTTAACGTTAATCGGTAGTGAGCAGTTCTTC,CASSLTLIGSEQFF
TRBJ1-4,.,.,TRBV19,TGTGCCAGTAGTTCTTCGGACAGCCATAATGAAAAACTGTTTTTT,CASSSSDSHNEKLFF
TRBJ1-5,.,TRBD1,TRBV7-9,TGTGCCAGCAGCTTGGGACAGGGGGTCCAGCCCCAGCATTTT,CASSLGQGVQPQHF
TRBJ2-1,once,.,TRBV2,TGTGCCAGCACCACGGTTCTCTACAATGAGCAGTTCTTC,CASTTVLYNEQFF
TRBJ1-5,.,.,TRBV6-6,TGTGCCAGCAGGGAACAGGGATTTAGCAATCAGCCCCAGCATTTT,CASREQGFSNQPQHF
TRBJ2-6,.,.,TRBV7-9,TGTGCCAGCAGCGCCGGCACAGGGCACCCTGGGGCCAACGTCCTGACTTTC,CASSAGTGHPGANVLTF
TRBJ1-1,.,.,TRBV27,TGTGCCAGCAGCGGAGATTTGAACACTGAAGCTTTCTTT,CASSGDLNTEAFF
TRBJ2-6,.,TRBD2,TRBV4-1,TGCGCCAGCAGCCAAGATGAGGGTAGCGGGGGGCCTCTTCTGAGGGCCAACGTCCTGACTTTC,CASSQDEGSGGPLLRANVLTF
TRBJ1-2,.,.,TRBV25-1,TGTGCCAGCAGTTCTACAGGGTGGAGAGGGGGCTACACCTTC,CASSSTGWRGGYTF
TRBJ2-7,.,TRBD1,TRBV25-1,TGTGCCAGCAGTGCGTACAGGGGCTCCTACGAGCAGTACTTC,CASSAYRGSYEQYF
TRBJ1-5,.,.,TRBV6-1,TGTGCCAGCAGTGAAAACTCCAGGGTATCGTATCAGCCCCAGCATTTT,CASSENSRVSYQPQHF
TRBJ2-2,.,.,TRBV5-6,TGTGCCAGCAGCTTGATGGGCGGGGCGAACACCGGGGAGCTGTTTTTT,CASSLMGGANTGELFF
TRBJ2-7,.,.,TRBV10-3,TGTGCCATCAGTGACTGGGTGTCAGGTAGCTACGAGCAGTACTTC,CAISDWVSGSYEQYF
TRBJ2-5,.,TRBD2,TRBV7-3,TGTGCCAGCAGCTTAACGCCAGGACTAGCTGGCCGAGAGACCCAGTACTTC,CASSLTPGLAGRETQYF
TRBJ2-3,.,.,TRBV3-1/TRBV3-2,TGTGCCAGCAGCTTTAGCTTGGATACGCAGTATTTT,CASSFSLDTQYF
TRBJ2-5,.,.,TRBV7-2,TGTGCCAGCAGCTCCTCGAGGGAGACCCAGTACTTC,CASSSSRETQYF
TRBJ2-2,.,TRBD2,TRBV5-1,TGCGCCAGCAGCGCCGGACTAGCGCAGAACACCGGGGAGCTGTTTTTT,CASSAGLAQNTGELFF
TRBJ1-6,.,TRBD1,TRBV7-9,TGTGCCAGCAGAAATGACAGGGGGCTGAGTTCACCCCTCCACTTT,CASRNDRGLSSPLHF
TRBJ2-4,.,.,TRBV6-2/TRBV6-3,TGTGCCAGCAGTCCACTCGGGAACATTCAGTACTTC,CASSPLGNIQYF
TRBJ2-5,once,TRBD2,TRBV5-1,TGCGCCAGCAGGGGGGGACTAGCGGGCGGAACCCAGTACTTC,CASRGGLAGGTQYF
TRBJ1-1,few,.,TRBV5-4,TGTGCCAGCAGTCGGGACATCCAGAACACTGAAGCTTTCTTT,CASSRDIQNTEAFF
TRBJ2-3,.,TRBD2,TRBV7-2,TGTGCCAGCAGCTTTCGCGGGGGGGGATCAGATACGCAGTATTTT,CASSFRGGGSDTQYF
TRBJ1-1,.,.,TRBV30,TGTGCCTGGGACAGGTTAAGATTAGGTGAAGCTTTCTTT,CAWDRLRLGEAFF
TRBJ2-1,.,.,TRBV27,TGTGCCAGCAGTTTATCTCAGGTCCCCTACAATGAGCAGTTCTTC,CASSLSQVPYNEQFF
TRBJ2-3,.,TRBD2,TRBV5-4,TGTGCCAGCAGCTTGGGCCGTCTAGCGGGGGGGGCGGGCACAGATACGCAGTATTTT,CASSLGRLAGGAGTDTQYF
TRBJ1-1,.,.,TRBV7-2,TGTGCCAGCAGCTTAGATATGAACACTGAAGCTTTCTTT,CASSLDMNTEAFF
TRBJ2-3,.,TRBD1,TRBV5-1,TGCGCCAGCAGAGAGGGGACAGGGACCGTCACAGATACGCAGTATTTT,CASREGTGTVTDTQYF
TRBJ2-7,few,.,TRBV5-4,TGTGCCAGCAGCTTGGGGGAACAGGTGAACGAGCAGTACTTC,CASSLGEQVNEQYF
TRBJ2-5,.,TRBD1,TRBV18,TGTGCCAGCTCACCAGGACAGGGGGACCAAGAGACCCAGTACTTC,CASSPGQGDQETQYF
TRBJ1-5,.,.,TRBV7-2,TGTGCCTCCGGCGGGGGGCGCCATCAGCCCCAGCATTTT,CASGGGRHQPQHF
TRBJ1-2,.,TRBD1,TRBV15,TGTGCCACCAGCAGAGAACAGGGGGTTGGCTACACCTTC,CATSREQGVGYTF
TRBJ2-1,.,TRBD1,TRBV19,TGTGCCAGTAGCAGAGCCGGGACAGGGTACTACAATGAGCAGTTCTTC,CASSRAGTGYYNEQFF
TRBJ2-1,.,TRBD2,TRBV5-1,TGCGCCAGCACCACCGGGGGGGCTAGGAACAATGAGCAGTTCTTC,CASTTGGARNNEQFF
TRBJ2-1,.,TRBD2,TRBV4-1,TGCGCCAGCAGCTGGGCCCCGACTAGCGGGGGGAGCTCCTACAATGAGCAGTTCTTC,CASSWAPTSGGSSYNEQFF
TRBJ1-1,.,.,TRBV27,TGTGCCAGCAAGGTTTCGGGGGGCCTGAACACTGAAGCTTTCTTT,CASKVSGGLNTEAFF
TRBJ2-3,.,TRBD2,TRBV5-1,TGCGCCAGCAGCTTAGATAGCGGGGGGGCCGGGACAGATACGCAGTATTTT,CASSLDSGGAGTDTQYF
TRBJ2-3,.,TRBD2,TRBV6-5,TGTGCCAGCAGTAGCCTAGCGGGGGGGACAGATACGCAGTATTTT,CASSSLAGGTDTQYF
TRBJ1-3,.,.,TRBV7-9,TGTGCCACTCGGTCGGAGGGTGGAAACACCATATATTTT,CATRSEGGNTIYF
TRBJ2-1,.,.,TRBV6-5,TGTGCCAGCGGGACTTTCAATGAGCAGTTCTTC,CASGTFNEQFF
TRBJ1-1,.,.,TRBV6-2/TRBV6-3,TGTGCCAGCAGCCCATCCGGGGGGTCTGAAGCTTTCTTT,CASSPSGGSEAFF
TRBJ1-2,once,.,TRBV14,TGTGCCAGCAGCCAATTTCGGAACTATGGCTACACCTTC,CASSQFRNYGYTF
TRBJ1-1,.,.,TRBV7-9,TGTGCCAGCAGCCAAGCAGGGGAGGGTGAAGCTTTCTTT,CASSQAGEGEAFF
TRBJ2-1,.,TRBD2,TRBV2,TGTGCCAGCAGTGACGGGCTAGCGGTGTACAATGAGCAGTTCTTC,CASSDGLAVYNEQFF
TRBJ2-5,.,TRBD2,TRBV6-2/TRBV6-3,TGTGCCAGCAGCCAAACTAGCGTACAAGAGACCCAGTACTTC,CASSQTSVQETQYF
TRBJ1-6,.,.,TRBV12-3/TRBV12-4,TGTGCCAGCAGTTTCCCGAATTCACCCCTCCACTTT,CASSFPNSPLHF
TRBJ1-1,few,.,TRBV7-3,TGTGCCAGCAGCTTAGAAGGGGGTGTTGGTGAAGCTTTCTTT,CASSLEGGVGEAFF
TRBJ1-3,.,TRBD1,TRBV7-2,TGTGCCAGCAGCTCCGGGACAGACGGAAACACCATATATTTT,CASSSGTDGNTIYF
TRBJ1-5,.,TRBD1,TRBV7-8,TGTGCCAGCAGCTCCCGGGGGACAGGGGGTCAGCCCCAGCATTTT,CASSSRGTGGQPQHF
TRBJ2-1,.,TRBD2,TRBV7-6,TGTGCCAGCAGCTTACTCCCCCGGACTAGCGGGGGGGCAAAGGAAGAGCAGTTCTTC,CASSLLPRTSGGAKEEQFF
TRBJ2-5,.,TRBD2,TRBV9,TGTGCCAGCAGCGGATCTAGCGGGGGGTTTCAAGAGACCCAGTACTTC,CASSGSSGGFQETQYF
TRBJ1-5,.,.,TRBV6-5,TGTGCCAGTTCAGTTTGGAATCAGCCCCAGCATTTT,CASSVWNQPQHF
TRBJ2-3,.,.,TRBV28,TGTGCCAGCAGTTTAGCGCAAACAGATACGCAGTATTTT,CASSLAQTDTQYF
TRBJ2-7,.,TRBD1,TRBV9,TGTGCCAGCAGCTCGCACGGGACAGGGGACTACGAGCAGTACTTC,CASSSHGTGDYEQYF
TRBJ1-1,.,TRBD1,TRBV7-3,TGTGCCAGCAGCCCGCAGACAGGGGTGCCCAACATTGAAGCTTTCTTT,CASSPQTGVPNIEAFF
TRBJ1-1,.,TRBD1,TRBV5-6,TGTGCCAGCAGCTACAGGGGGGGAAACACTGAAGCTTTCTTT,CASSYRGGNTEAFF
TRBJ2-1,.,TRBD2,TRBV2,TGTGCCAGCAGTGAGCAGCTAGCGGGGGGGCTACGTTACAATGAGCAGTTCTTC,CASSEQLAGGLRYNEQFF
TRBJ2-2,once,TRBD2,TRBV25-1,TGTGCCAGCAGTCCCCCCTGGACCGGGGGGGCCGGGGAGCTGTTTTTT,CASSPPWTGGAGELFF